Given below is one T cell receptor (beta chain) in context. Its antigen is not identified. The data were obtained in a study of post-analysis software for immune sequencing data. Whole-study results and caveats: Controls had lower frequencies than patients of 4 or 5 TRBV segments, which included TRBV5-6, TRBV5-1 and TRBV20-1.

The germline CDR1 and CDR2 sequences are DFQATT and SNEGSKA (reference sequence). The CDR3 has 16 residues. V gave up 3 bases and J gave up 5 bases; unmatched junction bases: 9. TCR beta cDNA libraries included unique molecular identifiers. TCRdb recomputed calls from the PCR reads with MiXCR, one row per CDR3 protein. The sample shows about 540,000 distinct CDR3 sequences, about a third of them seen only once. This TCR was sampled from a girl aged 2 to 17 with multiple sclerosis. The chain links TRBV20-1 to TRBJ2-2; 10 nucleotides agree with TRBD1. Sequencing input: blood. The CDR3 sequence: CSASGGQGRWTGELFF. CDR3 coding DNA: TGCAGTGCTAGTGGGGGACAGGGGAGATGGACCGGGGAGCTGTTTTTT.